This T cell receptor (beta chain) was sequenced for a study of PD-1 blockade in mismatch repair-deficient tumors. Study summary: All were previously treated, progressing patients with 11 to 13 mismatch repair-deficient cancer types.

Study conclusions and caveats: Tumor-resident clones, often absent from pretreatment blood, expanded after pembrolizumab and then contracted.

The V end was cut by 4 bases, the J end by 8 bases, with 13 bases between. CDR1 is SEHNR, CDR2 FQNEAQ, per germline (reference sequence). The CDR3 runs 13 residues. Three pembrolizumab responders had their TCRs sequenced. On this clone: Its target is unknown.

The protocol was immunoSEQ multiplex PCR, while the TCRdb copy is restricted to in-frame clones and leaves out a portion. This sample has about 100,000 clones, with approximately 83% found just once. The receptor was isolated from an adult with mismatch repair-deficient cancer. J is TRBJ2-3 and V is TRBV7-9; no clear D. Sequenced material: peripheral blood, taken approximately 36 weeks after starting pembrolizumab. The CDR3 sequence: CASSYPSVGTQYF. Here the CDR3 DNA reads TGTGCCAGCAGCTACCCCTCAGTCGGTACGCAGTATTTT.